This T cell receptor (beta chain) was observed in a study of cytomegalovirus exposure and HLA in healthy donors. Whole-study findings and limits: The study listed approximately 160 cytomegalovirus-associated TCR beta chains.

Using immunoSEQ multiplex PCR, the repertoire was profiled, and TCRdb retains in-frame clones only, with some absent. Here the sample spans roughly 120,000 clones, approximately 90% being singletons. Trimming removed 0 bases at V and 5 bases at J, with 7 bases between. This CDR3 comprises 13 residues. The germline CDR1 and CDR2 sequences are WNHNN and SYGVQD (reference sequence). As regards this clone: Its antigen remains unidentified.

Input material: PBMCs. The sequence derives from a young woman in good health and CMV-seronegative. The genes are TRBV10-1 and TRBJ1-2; D ambiguous. CDR3 amino acids: CASSESSGYGYTF. The CDR3 region has the DNA TGCGCCAGCAGTGAGTCGTCGGGGTATGGCTACACCTTC.